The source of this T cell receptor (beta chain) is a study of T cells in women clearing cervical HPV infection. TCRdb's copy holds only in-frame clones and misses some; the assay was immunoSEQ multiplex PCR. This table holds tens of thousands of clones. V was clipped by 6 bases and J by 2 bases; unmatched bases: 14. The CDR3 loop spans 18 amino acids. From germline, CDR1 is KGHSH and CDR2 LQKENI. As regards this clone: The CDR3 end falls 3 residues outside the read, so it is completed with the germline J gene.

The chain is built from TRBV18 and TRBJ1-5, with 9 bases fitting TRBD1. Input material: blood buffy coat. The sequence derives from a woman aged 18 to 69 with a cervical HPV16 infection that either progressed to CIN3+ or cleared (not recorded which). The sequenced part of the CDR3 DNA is TGTGCCAGCTCTCGAGAAGTAACAGGGGGCGAGGGCAATCAGCCC. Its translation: CASSREVTGGEGNQP. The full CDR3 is CASSREVTGGEGNQPQHF.